This T cell receptor (beta chain) is drawn from a study of identical twins. TCRdb reanalysed the 5' RACE reads using MiXCR and keeps one entry per CDR3 protein. The sample records 500,000 to 550,000 distinct CDR3 sequences, roughly 21% being singletons. CDR3 length: 14 amino acids. V was cut by 7 bases and J by 6 bases, with 18 bases left in between. Germline CDR1 and CDR2: LGHNA and YSLEER. This sample was also put to use in a study of T cells expressing NK-cell markers. That publication notes: Whether the expanded NKG2C+ T cell clones recognized HCMV remained unclear.

The clonotype comes from a woman aged 18-29 years in good health. Sequences were obtained from CD4+ T cells sorted from blood. This chain uses TRBV4-3 with TRBJ1-1; tentatively, D is TRBD1 (5 bases). In nucleotides, the CDR3 is TGCGCCAGCAACAGACTCGGGGGTAGGTCTGAAGCTTTCTTT. Protein product: CASNRLGGRSEAFF.